A selection of T cell receptor beta chains follows, all from one sample in a study of type 1 regulatory T cells. TCRdb reprocessed the reads via MiXCR and lists one record per CDR3 protein. The sample consists of about 71,000 distinct CDR3 sequences, about a fifth of them appearing once. These TCRs are of unknown antigen specificity. Material for sequencing was cultured type 1 regulatory T (Tr1) cells, either the whole culture or a sorted fraction (not recorded which). These receptors came from a human donor in good health. The CDR3 runs from the conserved cysteine through the conserved F or W. D genes are given only for firm matches. For some rows the clone size is stated as once, few or many, or as a class when expanded; others skip it.

d_call: TRBD2; j_call: TRBJ2-5; v_call: TRBV5-1; clone_size: few; cdr3_nt: TGCGCCAGTCCTGAAGCGGGAGGGCCTGAGACCCAGTACTTC; cdr3_aa: CASPEAGGPETQYF
d_call: -; j_call: TRBJ2-3; v_call: TRBV5-1; clone_size: few; cdr3_nt: TGCGCCAGCAGCTCAGGGGGGGATACGCAGTATTTT; cdr3_aa: CASSSGGDTQYF
d_call: -; j_call: TRBJ2-7; v_call: TRBV6-2/TRBV6-3; clone_size: -; cdr3_nt: TGTGCCAGCAGTTACCCCGAACGGCGGGGGCCCAGCTCCTACGAGCAGTACTTC; cdr3_aa: CASSYPERRGPSSYEQYF
d_call: TRBD2; j_call: TRBJ2-1; v_call: TRBV5-1; clone_size: few; cdr3_nt: TGCGCCAGCAGCTTGGTTCCGGGAGGGCCCTTCGAGCAGTTCTTC; cdr3_aa: CASSLVPGGPFEQFF
d_call: -; j_call: TRBJ2-3; v_call: TRBV20-1; clone_size: -; cdr3_nt: TGCAGTGCTACGAGGGGAGAGAGCACAGATACGCAGTATTTT; cdr3_aa: CSATRGESTDTQYF
d_call: TRBD2; j_call: TRBJ2-7; v_call: TRBV12-3/TRBV12-4; clone_size: many; cdr3_nt: TGTGCCAGCAGAATCGGACTAGCGGCTTCCTACGAGCAGTACTTC; cdr3_aa: CASRIGLAASYEQYF
d_call: TRBD2; j_call: TRBJ2-1; v_call: TRBV4-2; clone_size: few; cdr3_nt: TGTGCCAGCAGCCAAGGGACTAGCGGGACCTACAATGAGCAGTTCTTC; cdr3_aa: CASSQGTSGTYNEQFF
d_call: -; j_call: TRBJ1-4; v_call: TRBV15; clone_size: medium-sized; cdr3_nt: TGTGCCACCAGCAGAGATGCGGGGGCAACTAATGAAAAACTGTTTTTT; cdr3_aa: CATSRDAGATNEKLFF
d_call: -; j_call: TRBJ1-5; v_call: TRBV20-1; clone_size: -; cdr3_nt: TGCAGTGCCAGGGCGGATCTTAATCAGCCCCAGCATTTT; cdr3_aa: CSARADLNQPQHF
d_call: -; j_call: TRBJ2-2; v_call: TRBV7-2; clone_size: many; cdr3_nt: TGTGCCAGCAGCCAGCTCATAAACACCGGGGAGCTGTTTTTT; cdr3_aa: CASSQLINTGELFF
d_call: -; j_call: TRBJ2-3; v_call: TRBV20-1; clone_size: -; cdr3_nt: TGCAGTGCTAGTGGTTCTCCGAGCACAGATACGCAGTATTTT; cdr3_aa: CSASGSPSTDTQYF
d_call: TRBD2; j_call: TRBJ2-1; v_call: TRBV2; clone_size: few; cdr3_nt: TGTGCCAGCAGCGGACTAGCCTATGAGCAGTTCTTC; cdr3_aa: CASSGLAYEQFF
d_call: TRBD2; j_call: TRBJ2-1; v_call: TRBV6-5; clone_size: few; cdr3_nt: TGTGCCAGCAGTACTAGCGGGAGTAATGAGCAGTTCTTC; cdr3_aa: CASSTSGSNEQFF
d_call: -; j_call: TRBJ2-7; v_call: TRBV15; clone_size: few; cdr3_nt: TGTGCCACCAGCAGGGACCGCCCAGCGGCCTACGAGCAGTACTTC; cdr3_aa: CATSRDRPAAYEQYF
d_call: -; j_call: TRBJ2-2; v_call: TRBV5-1; clone_size: -; cdr3_nt: TGCGCCAGCAGCCTCCGGGACGCCAACACCGGGGAGCTGTTTTTT; cdr3_aa: CASSLRDANTGELFF
d_call: -; j_call: TRBJ1-3; v_call: TRBV5-1; clone_size: -; cdr3_nt: TGCGCCAGCAGCTTAAACGCTGGAAACACCATATATTTT; cdr3_aa: CASSLNAGNTIYF
d_call: -; j_call: TRBJ2-1; v_call: TRBV5-4; clone_size: -; cdr3_nt: TGTGCCAGCAGCTTGGGGCTAGCAGAGTACAATGAGCAGTTCTTC; cdr3_aa: CASSLGLAEYNEQFF
d_call: TRBD2; j_call: TRBJ2-7; v_call: TRBV20-1; clone_size: few; cdr3_nt: TGCAGTGCCTCCGGGACTAGCTACGAGCAGTACTTC; cdr3_aa: CSASGTSYEQYF
d_call: TRBD2; j_call: TRBJ2-1; v_call: TRBV6-5; clone_size: many; cdr3_nt: TGTGCCAGCCAGAGGGAGGGCTCCTACAATGAGCAGTTCTTC; cdr3_aa: CASQREGSYNEQFF
d_call: TRBD2; j_call: TRBJ2-3; v_call: TRBV7-8; clone_size: few; cdr3_nt: TGTGCCAGCAGCTTAGTAGCGGGAGGTTGGGCAGATACGCAGTATTTT; cdr3_aa: CASSLVAGGWADTQYF
d_call: TRBD1; j_call: TRBJ2-3; v_call: TRBV18; clone_size: few; cdr3_nt: TGTGCCAGCTCACCACGGACAGGGGCAGATACGCAGTATTTT; cdr3_aa: CASSPRTGADTQYF
d_call: TRBD1; j_call: TRBJ1-5; v_call: TRBV28; clone_size: -; cdr3_nt: TGTGCCAGCGCACTGACAGGGAATCAGCCCCAGCATTTT; cdr3_aa: CASALTGNQPQHF
d_call: TRBD2; j_call: TRBJ2-1; v_call: TRBV7-3; clone_size: -; cdr3_nt: TGTGCCAGCAGCGGATCTCATAGCGGGAGCTCCTACAATGAGCAGTTCTTC; cdr3_aa: CASSGSHSGSSYNEQFF
d_call: -; j_call: TRBJ2-2; v_call: TRBV4-2; clone_size: few; cdr3_nt: TGTGCCAGCAGCCCGCATGGGACACAAAACACCGGGGAGCTGTTTTTT; cdr3_aa: CASSPHGTQNTGELFF
d_call: TRBD2; j_call: TRBJ2-6; v_call: TRBV12-3/TRBV12-4; clone_size: -; cdr3_nt: TGTGCCAGCAGTTTACTCACGGGAGGTGCTGGGGCCAACGTCCTGACTTTC; cdr3_aa: CASSLLTGGAGANVLTF
d_call: TRBD2; j_call: TRBJ2-3; v_call: TRBV6-2/TRBV6-3; clone_size: many; cdr3_nt: TGTGCCAGCAGGACAGCGGGACCAGCCACAGATACGCAGTATTTT; cdr3_aa: CASRTAGPATDTQYF
d_call: TRBD1; j_call: TRBJ2-1; v_call: TRBV29-1; clone_size: -; cdr3_nt: TGCAGCGCCCTATCGGGGACAGGGTTTAGGTTCTTC; cdr3_aa: CSALSGTGFRFF
d_call: -; j_call: TRBJ1-2; v_call: TRBV6-2/TRBV6-3; clone_size: many; cdr3_nt: TGTGCCAGCGGGCCGTCCGGGACTGGAACCCGAGCTAACTATGGCTACACCTTC; cdr3_aa: CASGPSGTGTRANYGYTF
d_call: -; j_call: TRBJ1-1; v_call: TRBV20-1; clone_size: few; cdr3_nt: TGCAGTGCTACCCGTTCATCCCCGGGGATGAACACTGAAGCTTTCTTT; cdr3_aa: CSATRSSPGMNTEAFF
d_call: -; j_call: TRBJ2-6; v_call: TRBV3-1; clone_size: few; cdr3_nt: TGTGCCAGCAGCCAAGCTTCCGGGGCCAACGTCCTGACTTTC; cdr3_aa: CASSQASGANVLTF
d_call: -; j_call: TRBJ2-3; v_call: TRBV5-1; clone_size: -; cdr3_nt: TGCGCCAGCACCTCCGGGACGCAGTACACAGATACGCAGTATTTT; cdr3_aa: CASTSGTQYTDTQYF
d_call: -; j_call: TRBJ2-2; v_call: TRBV18; clone_size: -; cdr3_nt: TGTGCCAGCTCATCGACAAGGCCGAGTAACACCGGGGAGCTGTTTTTT; cdr3_aa: CASSSTRPSNTGELFF
d_call: TRBD1; j_call: TRBJ2-5; v_call: TRBV12-3/TRBV12-4; clone_size: many; cdr3_nt: TGTGCCAGCAGTTGGGGACAGGCGCAAGAGACCCAGTACTTC; cdr3_aa: CASSWGQAQETQYF
d_call: TRBD1; j_call: TRBJ1-2; v_call: TRBV29-1; clone_size: few; cdr3_nt: TGCAGCGTTGATATATCCGGGACAGCTCACGGCTACACCTTC; cdr3_aa: CSVDISGTAHGYTF
d_call: TRBD2; j_call: TRBJ2-2; v_call: TRBV7-2; clone_size: -; cdr3_nt: TGTGCCAGCAGCCCCCGGACTAGCGGGAACACCGGGGAGCTGTTTTTT; cdr3_aa: CASSPRTSGNTGELFF
d_call: TRBD2; j_call: TRBJ2-1; v_call: TRBV14; clone_size: once; cdr3_nt: TGTGCCAGCAGCCAATTACTAGCGGGAAGAGGATGGCAGTTCTTC; cdr3_aa: CASSQLLAGRGWQFF
d_call: TRBD1; j_call: TRBJ1-1; v_call: TRBV27; clone_size: -; cdr3_nt: TGTGCCAGCAGTTTTGCAGGGGGGTTTGAAGCTTTCTTT; cdr3_aa: CASSFAGGFEAFF
d_call: -; j_call: TRBJ2-3; v_call: TRBV30; clone_size: medium-sized; cdr3_nt: TGTGCCTGGAGTCCCAGCACAGATACGCAGTATTTT; cdr3_aa: CAWSPSTDTQYF
d_call: TRBD1; j_call: TRBJ2-7; v_call: TRBV20-1; clone_size: few; cdr3_nt: TGCAGTGCTAGGAGAACAGGGGGCCTGGGCGAGCAGTACTTC; cdr3_aa: CSARRTGGLGEQYF
d_call: -; j_call: TRBJ2-1; v_call: TRBV5-1; clone_size: few; cdr3_nt: TGCGCCAGCAGCTTGGTCTTCGGTTCCCCGCGTGAGCAGTTCTTC; cdr3_aa: CASSLVFGSPREQFF
d_call: -; j_call: TRBJ2-4; v_call: TRBV6-2/TRBV6-3; clone_size: -; cdr3_nt: TGTGCCAGCAGCCCGCTAGGACGACTAGCCAAAAACATTCAGTACTTC; cdr3_aa: CASSPLGRLAKNIQYF
d_call: TRBD2; j_call: TRBJ2-1; v_call: TRBV6-1; clone_size: once; cdr3_nt: TGCGCCAGCAGTGCTAGCGGGAGATCCTACAATGAGCAGTTCTTC; cdr3_aa: CASSASGRSYNEQFF
d_call: -; j_call: TRBJ1-5; v_call: TRBV4-3; clone_size: -; cdr3_nt: TGCGCCAGCAGCCGGGACCTAGCGGGCAATCAGCCCCAGCATTTT; cdr3_aa: CASSRDLAGNQPQHF
d_call: TRBD2; j_call: TRBJ2-1; v_call: TRBV6-2/TRBV6-3; clone_size: many; cdr3_nt: TGTGCCAGCACCATTACCCCCTTTAGCGGGACTATAAATGAGCAGTTCTTC; cdr3_aa: CASTITPFSGTINEQFF
d_call: -; j_call: TRBJ2-1; v_call: TRBV7-6; clone_size: few; cdr3_nt: TGTGCCAGCAGCACTCTAACGGGAGTCGGGAATGAGCAGTTCTTC; cdr3_aa: CASSTLTGVGNEQFF
d_call: -; j_call: TRBJ1-2; v_call: TRBV5-6; clone_size: -; cdr3_nt: TGTGCCAGCAGCTTGGTGGGGACAAGTGCCGTATATGGCTACACCTTC; cdr3_aa: CASSLVGTSAVYGYTF
d_call: -; j_call: TRBJ2-6; v_call: TRBV29-1; clone_size: few; cdr3_nt: TGCAGCGTAGCAGGTGTCTCTGGGGCCAACGTCCTGACTTTC; cdr3_aa: CSVAGVSGANVLTF
d_call: -; j_call: TRBJ2-2; v_call: TRBV11-2; clone_size: -; cdr3_nt: TGTGCCAGCAGCTTAGGGTTATCCGGGGAGCTGTTTTTT; cdr3_aa: CASSLGLSGELFF
d_call: TRBD1; j_call: TRBJ1-2; v_call: TRBV27; clone_size: few; cdr3_nt: TGTGCCAGCAGTTCCGGGACAGCCTATGGCTACACCTTC; cdr3_aa: CASSSGTAYGYTF
d_call: -; j_call: TRBJ2-7; v_call: TRBV6-5; clone_size: few; cdr3_nt: TGTGCCAGCTCAGGGGCTGGAAGCGAGCAGTACTTC; cdr3_aa: CASSGAGSEQYF
d_call: -; j_call: TRBJ1-6; v_call: TRBV4-2; clone_size: -; cdr3_nt: TGTGCCAGCGGAAATCCGGGATCACCCCTCCACTTT; cdr3_aa: CASGNPGSPLHF
d_call: -; j_call: TRBJ2-7; v_call: TRBV10-3; clone_size: many; cdr3_nt: TGTGCCATCAGTGAGGGACAAGCTCACTCCTACGAGCAGTACTTC; cdr3_aa: CAISEGQAHSYEQYF
d_call: -; j_call: TRBJ2-3; v_call: TRBV11-2; clone_size: -; cdr3_nt: TGTGCCAGCAGCTCGGCAGGGGGGGGCACAGATACGCAGTATTTT; cdr3_aa: CASSSAGGGTDTQYF
d_call: -; j_call: TRBJ2-3; v_call: TRBV7-6; clone_size: few; cdr3_nt: TGTGCCAGCAGCTTAGCAGGGGCTACGCAGTATTTT; cdr3_aa: CASSLAGATQYF
d_call: -; j_call: TRBJ2-3; v_call: TRBV20-1; clone_size: few; cdr3_nt: TGCAGTGGACGGCAGGGTGGCGATACGCAGTATTTT; cdr3_aa: CSGRQGGDTQYF
d_call: TRBD2; j_call: TRBJ2-7; v_call: TRBV7-2; clone_size: many; cdr3_nt: TGTGCCAGCAGCGTTTTGCGGGAGCAGAGCGAGCAGTACTTC; cdr3_aa: CASSVLREQSEQYF
d_call: -; j_call: TRBJ2-7; v_call: TRBV2; clone_size: few; cdr3_nt: TGTGCCAGCAGTGAAAGACAGGGACTCTTCTACGAGCAGTACTTC; cdr3_aa: CASSERQGLFYEQYF
d_call: -; j_call: TRBJ1-1; v_call: TRBV18; clone_size: -; cdr3_nt: TGTGCCAGCTGCGGAGGCATGAACACTGAAGCTTTCTTT; cdr3_aa: CASCGGMNTEAFF
d_call: -; j_call: TRBJ2-2; v_call: TRBV7-2; clone_size: many; cdr3_nt: TGTGCCAGCAGCTTAGACGTGGGTCGGTGGCTGTTTTTT; cdr3_aa: CASSLDVGRWLFF
d_call: TRBD2; j_call: TRBJ2-1; v_call: TRBV7-3; clone_size: many; cdr3_nt: TGTGCCAGCAGCTTAGGGACTAGCGAATACAATGAGCAGTTCTTC; cdr3_aa: CASSLGTSEYNEQFF